These 11 T cell receptor beta chains share one sample of origin, sequenced in a study of long-term antiretroviral therapy in people with HIV. Version v3.0 of the immunoSEQ assay ran at survey level. Measured with immunoSEQ multiplex PCR; TCRdb has only the in-frame clones, and not every one. The table lists roughly 17,000 clones, about 81% of them singletons. The material sequenced was unsorted PBMCs, taken 0.3 years after starting antiretroviral therapy. Every receptor here comes from a woman between 50 and 59 years old with HIV.

The CDR3 bases are TGTGCCACCAGCAGAGATTTGAGGTACGAGCAGTACTTC. Its protein product is CATSRDLRYEQYF. The V and J genes are TRBV15 and TRBJ2-7, with D uncertain. V lost 0 bases and J lost 4, with 7 bases in between. This CDR3 is built from 13 residues. In germline, CDR1 is LNHNV, CDR2 YYDKDF (reference sequence). The full variable domain, rest sourced from reference TRBV15 and TRBJ2-7, is DAMVIQNPRYQVTQFGKPVTLSCSQTLNHNVMYWYQQKSSQAPKLLFHYYDKDFNNEADTPDNFQSRRPNTSFCFLDIRSPGLGDTAMYLCATSRDLRYEQYFGPGTRLTVT.

This clone showed up just once. This chain joins TRBV15 and TRBJ1-5; 8 bases line up with TRBD1. Germline V CDR1 and CDR2: LNHNV, YYDKDF (reference sequence). J gave up 9 bases and V 3 bases, and 10 bases lay outside the gene matches. This CDR3 spans 15 amino acids. The CDR3 reads CATSSETTGTGPQHF. In DNA form, the CDR3 reads TGTGCCACCAGCAGCGAGACGACAGGGACAGGGCCCCAGCATTTT.

The chain uses TRBV23-1 and TRBJ2-7, with TRBD1 matching 8 bases. TRBV23-1 has ORF status, its function being uncertain. The CDR3 runs 19 residues. After removal of 1 base from V and 7 bases from J, the junction contained 21 bases not matched to a gene. CDR3 sequence (DNA): TGCGCCAGCAGTCAATTCAGGACAGGGACTTGCGGGGCCTGCGGGGAGCAGTACGTC. Its protein is CASSQFRTGTCGACGEQYV.

Written as DNA, the CDR3 is TGTGCCAGCAGCCCGGGACAGGGGCATTCGTGGGAGCAGTACTTC. It translates to CASSPGQGHSWEQYF. This chain uses TRBV7-6 with TRBJ2-7; 10 nucleotides line up with TRBD1. This CDR3 spans 15 amino acids. Germline loops: CDR1 SGHVS, CDR2 FNYEAQ. The ends lost 5 bases at V and 7 bases at J; junction bases unmatched: 11.

The chain uses TRBV14 and TRBJ2-2; D gene uncertain. The V gene's germline CDR1 is SGHDN and CDR2 FVKESK. CDR3 size: 16 residues. V lost 1 base, J lost 1 base, and 10 bases lay in between. The CDR3 reads CASSQGVNWNTGELFF. The CDR3 nucleotides are TGTGCCAGCAGCCAAGGGGTAAATTGGAACACCGGGGAGCTGTTTTTT.

The chain uses TRBV14 and TRBJ1-1, with unresolved D. In germline, CDR1 is SGHDN, CDR2 FVKESK. This CDR3 has 14 amino acids. The V end lost 1 base, the J end lost 0 bases, and 6 bases lay between the germline ends. The CDR3 DNA sequence: TGTGCCAGCAGCCAAGCGGGGATGAACACTGAAGCTTTCTTT. Translated, it gives CASSQAGMNTEAFF.

The V and J genes are TRBV5-1 and TRBJ2-2; unclear D gene. V was pared by 1 base and J by 0 bases, with 10 bases between. CDR1 is SGHRS, CDR2 YFSETQ, per germline. The CDR3 consists of 16 residues. DNA of the CDR3: TGCGCCAGCAGCTTGAGCCCTGTCGCGAACACCGGGGAGCTGTTTTTT. Its translation: CASSLSPVANTGELFF. Together with reference TRBV5-1 and TRBJ2-2, the CDR3 gives the full variable domain: KAGVTQTPRYLIKTRGQQVTLSCSPISGHRSVSWYQQTPGQGLQFLFEYFSETQRNKGNFPGRFSGRQFSNSRSEMNVSTLELGDSALYLCASSLSPVANTGELFFGEGSRLTVL.

This clone occurred a few times. The chain employs TRBV5-1 and TRBJ1-3, with D possibly TRBD1 on 6 matching bases. CDR1 is SGHRS, CDR2 YFSETQ, per germline. This CDR3 is built from 15 residues. V lost 4 bases, J lost 2 bases, and 13 bases lay in between. CDR3 protein: CASSQAGATGNTIYF. The CDR3 bases are TGCGCCAGCAGCCAGGCAGGGGCCACTGGAAACACCATATATTTT.

This sequence joins TRBV21-1 and TRBJ2-7. TRBV21-1 is assigned pseudogene status. The CDR3 has 17 residues. The CDR3 sequence: CASSPWRVGRTSYEQYF. CDR3 nucleotides: TGTGCCAGCAGCCCCTGGCGGGTCGGACGGACATCCTACGAGCAGTACTTC.

The chain combines TRBV5-1 with TRBJ2-2, with 8 bases that match TRBD2. The CDR3 loop spans 17 amino acids. Germline-derived CDR1 and CDR2 are SGHRS and YFSETQ. The J segment lost 5 bases and the V segment lost 8 bases, leaving 17 bases of the junction unmatched. The CDR3 coding sequence is TGCGCCAGTTCCGAGGGCGGGGGGACGCTAAGAACCGGGGAGCTGTTTTTT. This gives the protein CASSEGGGTLRTGELFF. The full variable domain, its missing parts supplied by reference TRBV5-1 and TRBJ2-2, is KAGVTQTPRYLIKTRGQQVTLSCSPISGHRSVSWYQQTPGQGLQFLFEYFSETQRNKGNFPGRFSGRQFSNSRSEMNVSTLELGDSALYLCASSEGGGTLRTGELFFGEGSRLTVL.

The sample holds one count of this clone. This chain connects TRBV2 to TRBJ1-4, with 9 nucleotides matching TRBD1. J was trimmed by 12 bases and V by 10 bases; bases with no gene match: 9. Germline V CDR1 and CDR2: SNHLY, FYNNEI. The CDR3 runs to 12 residues. CDR3 region: CATGTGFNELFF. In DNA form, the CDR3 reads TGTGCCACCGGGACAGGGTTTAATGAACTGTTTTTT.